This T cell receptor beta chain was identified during a study of Graves' ophthalmopathy and Graves' hyperthyroidism. This clonotype was seen ten or more times. From RNA, the CDR3 regions of TCR beta chains were amplified and sequenced. The first-round RT-PCR employed HTBI primers together with the Qiagen OneStep RT-PCR kit. A multiplex PCR was then performed as the second round. TCRdb reanalysed the multiplex PCR reads using MiXCR and keeps one entry per CDR3 protein. The sample contains 560,000 or so distinct CDR3 sequences, 39% of which appear only once. Trimming left V 2 bases short and J 6 bases short, with 11 bases between. The CDR3 is 13 residues long. New diagnoses, under 2 months' duration, and ages 18 to 65 characterized the hyperthyroidism patients. Patients with other autoimmune diseases, uncontrolled infections, pregnancy or lactation were excluded. As diagnostic evidence, clinical symptoms, serum thyroxine, TRAb, thyroid ultrasound and orbital computed tomography were relied upon.

V gene TRBV12-3 or TRBV12-4 combines with J gene TRBJ2-7; the D is unclear. The sample comprised peripheral blood or thyroid tissue (not recorded which). The clonotype was recovered from an adult man with Graves' hyperthyroidism. CDR3 sequence: CASSLFEVGEQYF. DNA for the CDR3: TGTGCCAGCAGTTTATTTGAGGTGGGCGAGCAGTACTTC.